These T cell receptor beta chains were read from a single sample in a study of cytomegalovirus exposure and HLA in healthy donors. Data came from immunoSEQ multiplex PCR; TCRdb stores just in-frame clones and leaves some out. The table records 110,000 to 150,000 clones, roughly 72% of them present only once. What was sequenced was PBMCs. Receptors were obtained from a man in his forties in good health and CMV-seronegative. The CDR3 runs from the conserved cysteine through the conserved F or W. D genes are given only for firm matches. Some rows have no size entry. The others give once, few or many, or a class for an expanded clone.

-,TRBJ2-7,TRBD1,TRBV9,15,CASSVAGTGGDEQYF,TGTGCCAGCAGCGTAGCTGGGACAGGGGGCGACGAGCAGTACTTC
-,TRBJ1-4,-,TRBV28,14,CASSKRPINEKLFF,TGTGCCAGCAGTAAGCGACCGATAAATGAAAAACTGTTTTTT
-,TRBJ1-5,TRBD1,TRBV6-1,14,CASSRGQGNQPQHF,TGTGCCAGCAGCCGCGGACAGGGTAATCAGCCCCAGCATTTT
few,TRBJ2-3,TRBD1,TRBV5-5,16,CASSPGTAPMGDTQYF,TGTGCCAGCAGCCCCGGGACAGCCCCGATGGGAGATACGCAGTATTTT
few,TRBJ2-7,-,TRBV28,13,CASSWRTPYEQYF,TGTGCCAGCAGTTGGCGGACACCCTACGAGCAGTACTTC
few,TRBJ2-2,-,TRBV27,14,CASSGQGIPGELFF,TGTGCCAGCAGCGGGCAGGGGATACCCGGGGAGCTGTTTTTT
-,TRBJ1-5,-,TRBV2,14,CASSDSGLNQPQHF,TGTGCCAGCAGTGATTCGGGGTTGAATCAGCCCCAGCATTTT
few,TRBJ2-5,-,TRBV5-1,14,CASHLGSGEETQYF,TGCGCCAGCCACCTTGGGTCCGGGGAAGAGACCCAGTACTTC
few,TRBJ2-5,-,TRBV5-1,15,CASSLGRLTQETQYF,TGCGCCAGCAGCTTGGGACGACTAACCCAAGAGACCCAGTACTTC
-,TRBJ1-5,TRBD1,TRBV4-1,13,CASGNRGNQPQHF,TGCGCCAGCGGCAACAGGGGAAATCAGCCCCAGCATTTT
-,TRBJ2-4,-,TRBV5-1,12,CASRDEQALQYF,TGCGCCAGCAGGGACGAACAGGCCCTTCAGTACTTC
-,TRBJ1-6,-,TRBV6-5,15,CASSSHSGLNSPLHF,TGTGCCAGCAGCTCACATTCAGGGTTGAATTCACCCCTCCACTTT
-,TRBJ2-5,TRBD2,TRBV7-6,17,CASSLGGRGRAPETQYF,TGTGCCAGCAGCTTAGGAGGACGCGGGAGGGCCCCAGAGACCCAGTACTTC
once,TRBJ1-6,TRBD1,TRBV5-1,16,CASSEDRVGFNSPLHF,TGCGCCAGCAGCGAAGACAGGGTTGGGTTTAATTCACCCCTCCACTTT
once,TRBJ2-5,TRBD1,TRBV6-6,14,CASRLGQGQETQYF,TGTGCCAGCAGACTGGGACAGGGGCAAGAGACCCAGTACTTC
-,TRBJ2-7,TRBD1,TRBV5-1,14,CASSLPGQGYEQYF,TGCGCCAGCAGCTTGCCGGGACAGGGATACGAGCAGTACTTC
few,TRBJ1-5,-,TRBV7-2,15,CASSLDGHVGQPQHF,TGTGCCAGCAGCTTAGATGGGCATGTGGGTCAGCCCCAGCATTTT
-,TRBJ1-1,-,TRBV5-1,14,CASSPPSGNTEAFF,TGCGCCAGCAGCCCCCCCTCCGGGAACACTGAAGCTTTCTTT
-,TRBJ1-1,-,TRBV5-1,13,CASTDGINTEAFF,TGCGCCAGCACTGACGGGATTAACACTGAAGCTTTCTTT
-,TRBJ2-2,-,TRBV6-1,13,CATVKGGTGELFF,TGTGCCACGGTCAAAGGGGGCACCGGGGAGCTGTTTTTT
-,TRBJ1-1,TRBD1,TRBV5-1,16,CASSSLGTGGNTEAFF,TGCGCCAGCAGCTCTTTAGGGACAGGGGGGAACACTGAAGCTTTCTTT
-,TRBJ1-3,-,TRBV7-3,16,CASSLSAGNSGNTIYF,TGTGCCAGCAGCTTATCGGCGGGCAACTCTGGAAACACCATATATTTT
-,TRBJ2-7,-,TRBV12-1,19,CASSFAREYPAGGAYEQYF,TGTGCCAGCAGCTTTGCGCGGGAATATCCGGCGGGAGGAGCCTACGAGCAGTACTTC
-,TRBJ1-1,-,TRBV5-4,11,CATGLNTEAFF,TGTGCTACAGGGCTGAACACTGAAGCTTTCTTT
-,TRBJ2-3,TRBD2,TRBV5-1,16,CASSLREGSSTDTQYF,TGCGCCAGCAGCTTGCGGGAGGGATCTAGCACAGATACGCAGTATTTT
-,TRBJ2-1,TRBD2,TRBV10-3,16,CAIRGTSGKSYNEQFF,TGTGCCATCAGGGGGACTAGCGGGAAGTCCTACAATGAGCAGTTCTTC
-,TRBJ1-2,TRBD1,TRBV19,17,CASSGVVRTGGFYGYTF,TGTGCCAGTAGTGGGGTCGTGCGGACAGGGGGCTTCTATGGCTACACCTTC
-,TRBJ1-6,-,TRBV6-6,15,CASSYSGRVDSPLHF,TGTGCCAGCAGTTACTCGGGCAGGGTGGATTCACCCCTCCACTTT